These T cell receptor beta chains were read from a single sample in a study of T cells after yellow fever vaccination. TCRdb called the 5' RACE reads again in MiXCR, with one record for every CDR3 protein. Of some 550,000 distinct CDR3 sequences detected, 15% to 20% appear once; the ten largest clones hold over 11%. The sample in question was PBMCs, obtained 15 days after the yellow fever booster vaccination. Every receptor here comes from a man younger than 45 who received the YFV17D yellow fever vaccine. Both conserved end residues are part of each CDR3. The D gene is left open where the match is weak. For some rows the clone size is stated as once, few or many, or as a class when expanded; others skip it.

>-|-|TRBV18|TRBJ2-5
CASSRGDIGGRETQYF
TGTGCCAGCTCACGAGGCGACATAGGTGGCCGAGAGACCCAGTACTTC
>-|TRBD2|TRBV6-2/TRBV6-3|TRBJ2-3
CASRPRTSGTTDTQYF
TGTGCCAGCAGACCAAGGACTAGCGGAACCACAGATACGCAGTATTTT
>once|TRBD1|TRBV6-2/TRBV6-3|TRBJ2-3
CTSSPDRGVSDTQYF
TGTACCAGCAGTCCCGACAGGGGAGTGTCGGATACGCAGTATTTT
>-|TRBD1|TRBV11-2|TRBJ2-4
CASSLGTAIAKNIQYF
TGTGCCAGCAGCCTTGGGACAGCAATAGCCAAAAACATTCAGTACTTC
>-|-|TRBV5-1|TRBJ2-1
CASSLANTSEKFF
TGCGCCAGCAGCTTGGCTAATACCTCAGAAAAGTTCTTC
>-|TRBD2|TRBV20-1|TRBJ2-3
CSAFPPRAGGLHTQYF
TGCAGTGCGTTCCCCCCCCGAGCGGGAGGGCTCCATACGCAGTATTTT
>-|-|TRBV29-1|TRBJ2-5
CSVVTGGEETQYF
TGCAGCGTTGTAACCGGAGGCGAAGAGACCCAGTACTTC
>-|-|TRBV12-3/TRBV12-4|TRBJ1-1
CASSPAPLNTEAFF
TGTGCCAGCAGTCCAGCTCCCTTGAACACTGAAGCTTTCTTT
>few|TRBD2|TRBV13|TRBJ2-7
CASSPPGTSGSDYEQYF
TGTGCCAGCAGCCCCCCCGGGACTAGCGGGAGCGACTACGAGCAGTACTTC
>few|-|TRBV3-1|TRBJ1-4
CASSQREFEKLFF
TGTGCCAGCAGCCAACGAGAGTTCGAAAAACTGTTTTTT
>few|TRBD2|TRBV7-8|TRBJ2-1
CASSSSSGEQFF
TGTGCCAGCAGCTCCTCTAGCGGTGAGCAGTTCTTC
>few|TRBD1|TRBV27|TRBJ1-3
CASSSIQGGNTIYF
TGTGCCAGCAGTTCCATACAGGGGGGAAACACCATATATTTT
>-|-|TRBV20-1|TRBJ2-6
CSAPGGANVLTF
TGCAGTGCCCCGGGTGGGGCCAACGTCCTGACTTTC
>-|-|TRBV5-5|TRBJ1-2
CASSLTTETYYGYTF
TGTGCCAGCAGCTTAACCACAGAGACGTACTATGGCTACACCTTC
>-|-|TRBV20-1|TRBJ1-5
CSARASGKRSSNQPQHF
TGCAGTGCTAGAGCATCGGGAAAAAGATCTAGCAATCAGCCCCAGCATTTT
>few|TRBD1|TRBV5-1|TRBJ2-7
CASSLVTGGGEQYF
TGCGCCAGCAGCTTGGTTACAGGGGGCGGCGAGCAGTACTTC
>few|-|TRBV12-3/TRBV12-4|TRBJ1-1
CASSFSSGGAEAFF
TGTGCCAGCAGTTTTTCATCGGGCGGCGCTGAAGCTTTCTTT
>few|TRBD2|TRBV7-2|TRBJ2-5
CASSLVSGGVPKTQYF
TGTGCCAGCAGCTTAGTTAGCGGGGGGGTTCCGAAGACCCAGTACTTC
>few|-|TRBV29-1|TRBJ2-1
CSVAGQGLYNEQFF
TGCAGCGTTGCCGGGCAGGGGCTCTACAATGAGCAGTTCTTC
>few|-|TRBV25-1|TRBJ1-1
CASQGPTGEAFF
TGTGCCAGCCAAGGCCCCACAGGTGAAGCTTTCTTT
>-|-|TRBV7-8|TRBJ2-3
CASSPWDAQDTQYF
TGTGCCAGCAGCCCCTGGGACGCGCAAGATACGCAGTATTTT
>-|-|TRBV6-5|TRBJ2-1
CASSSSDSRDEQFF
TGTGCCAGCAGTTCCTCGGACAGTCGGGATGAGCAGTTCTTC
>few|-|TRBV27|TRBJ1-5
CASSLGVYSNQPQHF
TGTGCCAGCAGTTTAGGAGTCTATAGCAATCAGCCCCAGCATTTT
>-|TRBD1|TRBV5-5|TRBJ1-2
CASSPWTGTTNGYTF
TGTGCCAGCAGCCCCTGGACAGGGACCACCAATGGCTACACCTTC
>few|TRBD2|TRBV12-3/TRBV12-4|TRBJ2-4
CASRKGLAENIQYF
TGTGCCAGCAGGAAAGGACTAGCGGAAAACATTCAGTACTTC
>few|TRBD2|TRBV10-3|TRBJ2-7
CAISEFFGRELYEQYF
TGTGCCATCAGTGAGTTTTTTGGGCGGGAGCTGTACGAGCAGTACTTC
>-|-|TRBV7-6|TRBJ2-7
CASSAGGPRFEQYF
TGTGCCAGCAGCGCCGGGGGACCCAGATTCGAGCAGTACTTC
>-|-|TRBV5-1|TRBJ1-1
CASSLARQTNTEAFF
TGCGCCAGCAGCTTGGCCCGGCAGACGAACACTGAAGCTTTCTTT
>-|TRBD2|TRBV11-1|TRBJ2-2
CASSSYPTGTSASNTGELFF
TGTGCCAGCAGCTCTTACCCTACCGGGACTAGCGCTTCGAACACCGGGGAGCTGTTTTTT
>-|-|TRBV12-5|TRBJ2-2
CASGLGIAGELFF
TGTGCTAGTGGTTTGGGGATCGCCGGGGAGCTGTTTTTT
>-|-|TRBV5-1|TRBJ2-7
CASSLENYPGSSYEQYF
TGCGCCAGCAGCTTGGAGAATTATCCAGGGAGCTCCTACGAGCAGTACTTC
>few|-|TRBV12-3/TRBV12-4|TRBJ2-7
CASSLRPGHTYEQYF
TGTGCCAGCAGTCTCCGCCCGGGACATACCTACGAGCAGTACTTC
>few|-|TRBV12-3/TRBV12-4|TRBJ2-3
CASSFSDTGTDTQYF
TGTGCCAGCAGTTTTAGCGACACTGGCACAGATACGCAGTATTTT
>-|-|TRBV18|TRBJ2-7
CASSPRVSYEQYF
TGTGCCAGCTCACCACGGGTTAGCTACGAGCAGTACTTC
>-|-|TRBV29-1|TRBJ2-3
CSARPGATDTQYF
TGCAGCGCCCGACCCGGGGCAACAGATACGCAGTATTTT
>few|TRBD2|TRBV12-3/TRBV12-4|TRBJ2-5
CASSLGLAGGLETQYF
TGTGCCAGCAGTTTAGGGCTAGCGGGAGGGTTAGAGACCCAGTACTTC
>-|-|TRBV10-3|TRBJ1-3
CAISPKGMSSGNTIYF
TGTGCCATCAGCCCGAAGGGAATGTCCTCTGGAAACACCATATATTTT
>many|-|TRBV21-1|TRBJ2-7
CASSPLSFYEQYF
TGTGCCAGCAGCCCCCTTTCCTTCTACGAGCAGTACTTC
>-|-|TRBV5-1|TRBJ2-7
CASSPVGRSSYEQYF
TGCGCCAGCAGCCCTGTCGGACGGAGCTCCTACGAGCAGTACTTC
>-|TRBD2|TRBV12-3/TRBV12-4|TRBJ2-5
CASRASREGPGTQYF
TGTGCCAGCAGAGCCTCGCGGGAGGGCCCTGGGACCCAGTACTTC
>-|TRBD1|TRBV12-3/TRBV12-4|TRBJ2-2
CASSFPGTGNTGELFF
TGTGCCAGCAGTTTCCCCGGGACAGGGAACACCGGGGAGCTGTTTTTT